The present entry profiles one T cell receptor (beta chain) with its context. Antigen specificity is unknown. MiXCR, applied by TCRdb to the reads, yields one record per CDR3 protein. The data show about 830,000 distinct CDR3 sequences, with 32% seen just once and roughly an eighth held by the top ten. The record originates from a study of T cell repertoires in cytomegalovirus infection. The V segment lost 6 bases and the J segment 4 bases; nucleotides outside the gene matches: 24. Germline V gene data show CDR1 as MNHEY and CDR2 as SMNVEV (reference sequence). This CDR3 contains 20 residues. V and J are TRBV27 and TRBJ1-5, with 7 positions matching TRBD1. The sample in question was cultured CD8+ T cells from PBMCs, obtained from culture after CMV antigen stimulation. The clonotype originates from a human donor in good health (CMV status not recorded). Some clones in this sample may be carry-over from other donors' samples. In DNA, the CDR3 is TGTGCCAGCAGACTCTGCCCCTCGGCAGGGGGAACCTATTGGAATCAGCCCCAGCATTTT. Translating gives CASRLCPSAGGTYWNQPQHF.